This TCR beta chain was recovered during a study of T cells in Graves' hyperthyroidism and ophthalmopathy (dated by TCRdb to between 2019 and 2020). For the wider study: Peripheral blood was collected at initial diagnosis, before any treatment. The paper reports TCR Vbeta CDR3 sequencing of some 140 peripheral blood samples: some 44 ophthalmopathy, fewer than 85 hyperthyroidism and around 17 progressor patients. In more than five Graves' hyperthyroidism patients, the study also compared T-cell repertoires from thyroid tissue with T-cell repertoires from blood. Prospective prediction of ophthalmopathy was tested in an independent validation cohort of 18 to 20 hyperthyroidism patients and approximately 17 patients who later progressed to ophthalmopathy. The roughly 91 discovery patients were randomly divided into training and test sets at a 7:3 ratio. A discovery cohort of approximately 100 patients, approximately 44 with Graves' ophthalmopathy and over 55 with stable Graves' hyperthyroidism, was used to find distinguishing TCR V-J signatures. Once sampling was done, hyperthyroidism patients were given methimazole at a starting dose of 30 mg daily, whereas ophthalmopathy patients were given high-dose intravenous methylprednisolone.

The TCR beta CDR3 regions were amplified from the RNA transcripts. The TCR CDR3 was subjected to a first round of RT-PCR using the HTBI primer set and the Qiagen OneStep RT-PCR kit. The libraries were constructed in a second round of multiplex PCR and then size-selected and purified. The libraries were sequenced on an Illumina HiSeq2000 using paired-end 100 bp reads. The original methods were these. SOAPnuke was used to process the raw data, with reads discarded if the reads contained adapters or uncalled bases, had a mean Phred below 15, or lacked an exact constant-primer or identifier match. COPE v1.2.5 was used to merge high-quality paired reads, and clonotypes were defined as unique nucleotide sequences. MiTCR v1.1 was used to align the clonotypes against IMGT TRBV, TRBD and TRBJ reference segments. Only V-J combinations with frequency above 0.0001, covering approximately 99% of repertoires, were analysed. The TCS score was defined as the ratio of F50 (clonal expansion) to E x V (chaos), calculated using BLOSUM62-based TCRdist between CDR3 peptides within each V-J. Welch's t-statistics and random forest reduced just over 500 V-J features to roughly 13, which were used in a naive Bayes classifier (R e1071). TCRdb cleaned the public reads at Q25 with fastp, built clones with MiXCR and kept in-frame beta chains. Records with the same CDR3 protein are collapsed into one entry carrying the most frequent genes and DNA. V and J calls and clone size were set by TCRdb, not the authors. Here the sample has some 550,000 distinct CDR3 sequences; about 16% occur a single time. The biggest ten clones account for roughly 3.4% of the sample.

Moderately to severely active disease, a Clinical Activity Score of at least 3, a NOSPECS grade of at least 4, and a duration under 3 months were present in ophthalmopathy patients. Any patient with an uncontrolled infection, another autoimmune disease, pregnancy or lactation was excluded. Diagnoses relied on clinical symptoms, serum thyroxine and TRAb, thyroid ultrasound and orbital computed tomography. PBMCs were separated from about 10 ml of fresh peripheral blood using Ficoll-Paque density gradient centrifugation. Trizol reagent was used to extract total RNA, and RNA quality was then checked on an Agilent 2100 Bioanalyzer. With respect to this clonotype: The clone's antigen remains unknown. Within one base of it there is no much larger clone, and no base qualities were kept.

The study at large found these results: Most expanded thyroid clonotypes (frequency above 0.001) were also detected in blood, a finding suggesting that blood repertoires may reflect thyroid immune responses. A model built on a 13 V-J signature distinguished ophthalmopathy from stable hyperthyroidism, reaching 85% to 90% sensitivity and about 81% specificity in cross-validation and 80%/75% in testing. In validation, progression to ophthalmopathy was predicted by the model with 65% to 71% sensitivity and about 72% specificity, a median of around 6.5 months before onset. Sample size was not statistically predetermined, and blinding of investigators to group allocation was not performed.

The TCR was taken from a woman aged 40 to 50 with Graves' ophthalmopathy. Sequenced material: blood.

The sequenced DNA: TGTGCCATCAGTGAGTCGAGCGTGGGACAGGGAGCCTCTGGCTACACCTTC. This yields the protein CAISESSVGQGASGYTF. This chain is built from TRBV10-3 and TRBJ1-2, and TRBD1 aligns with 9 junction nucleotides. The germline V gene yields ENHRY for CDR1 and SYGVKD for CDR2. After removal of 0 bases from V and 7 bases from J, the junction retains 12 bases not matched to a gene. The CDR3 holds 17 amino acids from the cysteine to the phenylalanine. Solely the CDR3 DNA is kept, with 51 bases framed from the first base.